The next 26 T cell receptor beta chains were all read from a single sample in a study of blood T cell repertoires in COVID-19. Repertoires were generated with immunoSEQ multiplex PCR, while TCRdb's copy carries only in-frame clones and drops some. Of about 120,000 clones listed, 75% to 90% are singletons. Sequencing was done on a sample of peripheral blood. These receptors were collected from a man aged 25-40 years with acute or convalescent COVID-19.

The chain is built from TRBV7-8 and TRBJ1-5, with 9 positions matching TRBD1. Germline-derived CDR1 and CDR2 are SGHVS and FQNEAQ. This CDR3 is 15 amino acids long. The V and J ends lost 4 bases and 4 bases, in that order; junction bases with no gene match: 5. The CDR3 nucleotides are TGTGCCAGCAGCTCCAGGGGACAGGGAAATCAGCCCCAGCATTTT. Amino acids: CASSSRGQGNQPQHF.

The chain combines TRBV6-5 with TRBJ2-7; 7 bases are a match to TRBD1. CDR3 length: 14 amino acids. Germline trimming cut 8 bases from V and 1 base from J; bases unmatched to any gene: 8. The germline gives CDR1 MNHEY, CDR2 SVGAGI. The CDR3 loop is CASGADRESYEQYF. As DNA, the CDR3 is TGTGCCAGCGGGGCCGACAGGGAATCCTACGAGCAGTACTTC.

This chain links TRBV4-3 with TRBJ1-3; perhaps TRBD1 as D (5 bases). Trimming removed 0 bases from V and 2 bases from J, with 8 bases in between. This CDR3 comprises 15 residues. The germline V gene has CDR1 LGHNA and CDR2 YSLEER. The chain's CDR3 is CASSQDFRAGNTIYF. The CDR3, as DNA: TGCGCCAGCAGCCAAGATTTCAGGGCTGGAAACACCATATATTTT.

The rearrangement uses TRBV5-4 and TRBJ1-1; 9 bases are shared with TRBD1. Germline CDR1 and CDR2: SGHNT and YYREEE (reference sequence). There are 11 residues in the CDR3. Germline trimming cut 4 bases from V and 8 bases from J; bases unmatched to any gene: 0. The DNA of the CDR3 is TGTGCCAGCAGCGGACAGGGGGAAGCTTTCTTT. This sequence encodes CASSGQGEAFF.

The CDR3: CATSDQQGTNTGELFF. CDR3 sequence (DNA): TGTGCCACCAGTGATCAACAGGGAACGAACACCGGGGAGCTGTTTTTT. V gene TRBV24-1 combines with J gene TRBJ2-2; the D gene is possibly TRBD1 (6 bases). Germline values: CDR1 KGHDR, CDR2 SFDVKD. The V and J ends lost 3 bases and 0 bases respectively, with 10 bases between them. The CDR3 is made up of 16 amino acids.

The chain carries TRBV4-3 and TRBJ2-3, with D possibly matching TRBD2 (6 bases). Trimming took off 0 bases at V and 3 bases at J, with 10 bases between the two ends. Germline CDR1 is LGHNA and CDR2 is YSLEER. The CDR3 has 15 residues. CDR3 residues: CASSQDPAGTDTQYF. The CDR3 DNA is TGCGCCAGCAGCCAAGATCCCGCGGGGACAGATACGCAGTATTTT.

This sequence joins TRBV2 and TRBJ1-4; the D gene is possibly TRBD1 (5 bases). This CDR3 has 15 residues. V was clipped by 1 base and J by 5 bases, with 11 bases between them. CDR1 is SNHLY, CDR2 FYNNEI, per germline. In DNA, the CDR3 is TGTGCCAGCAGTGAAGGGGGACTCGAGAATGAAAAACTGTTTTTT. Translating gives CASSEGGLENEKLFF.

The V gene is TRBV5-1, the J gene TRBJ1-2; TRBD1 might be the D (5 bases). The CDR3 is 14 amino acids. The germline gives CDR1 SGHRS, CDR2 YFSETQ. The ends were cut back, 0 bases at V and 5 bases at J, with 11 bases in the middle. The CDR3 coding sequence is TGCGCCAGCAGCTTGGAGGACAACTTTTATGGCTACACCTTC. Translating it yields CASSLEDNFYGYTF.

The chain recombines TRBV4-1 with TRBJ1-4; D is unresolved. The germline V and J ends were trimmed by 8 bases and 8 bases, with 15 bases remaining between them. Germline lookup yields CDR1 MGHRA and CDR2 YSYEKL. The CDR3 consists of 13 residues. The CDR3 loop is CASGTIVTEKLFF. The CDR3 nucleotides read TGCGCCAGCGGAACTATCGTCACCGAAAAACTGTTTTTT.

Regarding this clone: At one end, the junction sequence differs from germline, possibly due to a read error. The rearrangement links TRBV7-7 to TRBJ2-2; tentative D call: TRBD1 (6 bases). The CDR3 totals 14 residues. Germline V lookup: CDR1 SSHAT, CDR2 FNYEAQ (reference sequence). The CDR3 DNA reads TGTGCTAGCAGCTTATGGGGGCGTACCGGGGAGCTGTTTTTT. Its translation: CASSLWGRTGELFF.

The J gene is TRBJ2-1, the V gene TRBV4-2; D remains unclear. The CDR3 has 13 residues. From germline, CDR1 is LGHNA and CDR2 YNFKEQ. V lost 4 bases and J 6 bases, leaving 10 bases between the germline ends. DNA of the CDR3: TGTGCCAGCAGCCGTGATCCGGTCAATGAGCAGTTCTTC. Amino acids: CASSRDPVNEQFF.

V is TRBV9 and J is TRBJ2-2; unclear D gene. Germline V lookup: CDR1 SGDLS, CDR2 YYNGEE. The CDR3 extends over 14 amino acids. Trimming cost V 0 bases and J 5 bases, with 8 bases left between them. CDR3 region: CASSVGGKTGELFF. CDR3 coding DNA: TGTGCCAGCAGCGTAGGAGGAAAAACCGGGGAGCTGTTTTTT. The full variable domain, rest sourced from reference TRBV9 and TRBJ2-2, is DSGVTQTPKHLITATGQRVTLRCSPRSGDLSVYWYQQSLDQGLQFLIQYYNGEERAKGNILERFSAQQFPDLHSELNLSSLELGDSALYFCASSVGGKTGELFFGEGSRLTVL.

This rearrangement joins TRBV5-6 to TRBJ2-7; D unresolved. Germline V gives CDR1 SGHDT, CDR2 YYEEEE. With 0 bases removed from V and 1 base from J, the gap between germline ends came to 17 bases. The CDR3 contains 17 residues. The CDR3 reads CASSLGGWSPRSYEQYF. CDR3 nucleotide sequence: TGTGCCAGCAGCTTGGGAGGTTGGTCCCCCCGTTCCTACGAGCAGTACTTC.

The V call is TRBV19, the J call TRBJ2-3, with unresolved D. Germline V lookup: CDR1 LNHDA, CDR2 SQIVND (reference sequence). V was pared by 4 bases and J by 0 bases, with 17 bases between. The CDR3 runs to 17 residues. The CDR3 spells CASSTKTTPYSTDTQYF. CDR3 nucleotides: TGTGCCAGTAGTACCAAAACTACTCCGTACAGCACAGATACGCAGTATTTT.

The chain uses TRBV4-3 and TRBJ2-2, with D tentatively TRBD2 (5 bases). The CDR3 consists of 14 residues. Trimming removed 1 base from V and 7 bases from J, with 10 bases in between. Germline V gene data show CDR1 as LGHNA and CDR2 as YSLEER. CDR3 sequence reads: CASSQGIGVGELFF. Here the CDR3 DNA reads TGCGCCAGCAGCCAAGGAATCGGGGTCGGGGAGCTGTTTTTT.

This clone was observed once. The CDR3 sequence: CASSYFRDSNYGYTF. The CDR3 bases are TGTGCCAGCAGTTACTTCCGGGACTCTAACTATGGCTACACCTTC. The chain recombines TRBV6-5 with TRBJ1-2; D may be TRBD1 (5 bases). V lost 1 base, J lost 0 bases, and 9 bases lay in between. There are 15 residues in the CDR3. CDR1 is MNHEY and CDR2 is SVGAGI in the germline V gene.

This chain links TRBV28 with TRBJ2-3; unclear D gene. Trimming shortened V by 4 bases and J by 5 bases, and 4 bases separated the two germline ends. The germline V gene encodes CDR1 MDHEN and CDR2 SYDVKM. The CDR3 has 11 residues. For the CDR3, the DNA is TGTGCCAGCAGTTCAGAAGATACGCAGTATTTT. This translates into CASSSEDTQYF. The whole variable domain, filled in from reference TRBV28 and TRBJ2-3, reads DVKVTQSSRYLVKRTGEKVFLECVQDMDHENMFWYRQDPGLGLRLIYFSYDVKMKEKGDIPEGYSVSREKKERFSLILESASTNQTSMYLCASSSEDTQYFGPGTRLTVL.

V gene TRBV3-1 (or the pseudogene TRBV3-2) combines with J gene TRBJ1-2, with D perhaps matching TRBD1 (5 bases). V gave up 1 base and J gave up 8 bases, with 11 bases separating them. This CDR3 is 13 amino acids long. The germline gives CDR1 LGHDT, CDR2 YNNKEL (reference sequence). The DNA for the CDR3 is TGTGCCAGCAGCCAAGGGGGGGGAGGAGGCTACACCTTC. Residues: CASSQGGGGGYTF.

The chain is built from TRBV19 and TRBJ1-1; 8 positions agree with TRBD1. The trim removed 9 bases at V and 6 bases at J, leaving 6 bases unmatched. Germline CDR1 and CDR2: LNHDA and SQIVND (reference sequence). The CDR3 covers 12 residues. CDR3 bases: TGTGCCAGCAGGGGGCAGACCGCTGAAGCTTTCTTT. Protein sequence: CASRGQTAEAFF.

This clone was counted once. The V call is TRBV7-3, the J call TRBJ2-2, with D possibly matching TRBD1 (6 bases). V lost 5 bases, J lost 4 bases, and 14 bases lay in between. Looked up from germline, CDR1 is SGHTA and CDR2 is FQGTGA. The CDR3 extends over 15 amino acids. This CDR3 is CASSLQGVGTGELFF. CDR3 coding DNA: TGTGCCAGCAGCCTACAGGGAGTCGGCACCGGGGAGCTGTTTTTT.

The V gene is TRBV7-9, the J gene TRBJ2-7; D is possibly TRBD2 (6 bases). The CDR3 contains 17 residues. Trimming took 3 bases from V and 0 from J, leaving 18 bases between them. From germline, CDR1 is SEHNR and CDR2 FQNEAQ (reference sequence). The DNA for the CDR3 is TGTGCCAGCAGCTTCGGCCGGAGGGGAACAACCTCCTACGAGCAGTACTTC. Protein sequence: CASSFGRRGTTSYEQYF.

The V call is TRBV5-1, the J call TRBJ1-4; weak D call: TRBD1 (5 bases). The length of the CDR3 is 14 residues. Trimming stripped 4 bases from V and 3 bases from J, with 10 bases between. Germline lookup yields CDR1 SGHRS and CDR2 YFSETQ. The CDR3 DNA sequence: TGCGCCAGCAGCCCGGGGGTATCTAATGAAAAACTGTTTTTT. This gives the protein CASSPGVSNEKLFF.

The rearrangement uses TRBV7-9 and TRBJ2-2; TRBD2 is a possible D gene (5 bases). CDR3 length: 15 amino acids. The germline V gene encodes CDR1 SEHNR and CDR2 FQNEAQ (reference sequence). V gave up 0 bases and J gave up 3 bases, with 8 bases separating them. The CDR3 is CASSLAGSYTGELFF. Written as DNA, the CDR3 is TGTGCCAGCAGCTTAGCGGGGAGCTACACCGGGGAGCTGTTTTTT.

The chain employs TRBV11-2 and TRBJ2-5; D unclear. Germline CDR1 is SGHAT and CDR2 is FQNNGV. CDR3 size: 13 residues. Trimming removed 2 bases at V and 4 bases at J, with 8 bases between. The CDR3 DNA reads as TGTGCCAGCAGCTTATTCTCAGGAGAGACCCAGTACTTC. This codes for CASSLFSGETQYF.

J is TRBJ1-4 and V is TRBV5-1; D remains unclear. This CDR3 comprises 14 residues. V was trimmed by 0 bases and J by 4 bases, leaving 7 bases between them. From germline, CDR1 is SGHRS and CDR2 YFSETQ. The CDR3 region has the DNA TGCGCCAGCAGCTTGGACGGGAATAATGAAAAACTGTTTTTT. Encoded protein: CASSLDGNNEKLFF.

The V gene is TRBV11-3, the J gene TRBJ2-1; 7 positions agree with TRBD2. CDR1 and CDR2 from the germline V gene are SGHNT and YENEEA. The CDR3 sequence is 16 residues long. With 2 bases clipped from V and 0 bases from J, the junction kept 4 bases outside the gene matches. The CDR3 loop is CASSLLGGSSYNEQFF. The CDR3, as DNA: TGTGCCAGCAGCTTATTGGGCGGGAGCTCCTACAATGAGCAGTTCTTC.